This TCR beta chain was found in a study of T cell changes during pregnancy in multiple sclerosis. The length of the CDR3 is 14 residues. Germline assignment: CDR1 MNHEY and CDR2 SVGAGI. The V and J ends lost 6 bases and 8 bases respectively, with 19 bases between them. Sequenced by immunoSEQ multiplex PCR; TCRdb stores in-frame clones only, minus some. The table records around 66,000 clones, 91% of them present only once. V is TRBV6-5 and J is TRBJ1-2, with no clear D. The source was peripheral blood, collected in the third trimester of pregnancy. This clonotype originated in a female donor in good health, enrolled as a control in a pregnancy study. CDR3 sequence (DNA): TGTGCCAGCAGACTAAGCCCCTGGGGAGGGGGCTACACCTTC. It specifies CASRLSPWGGGYTF.